Below, 7 T cell receptor beta chains from the same sample are listed, as sequenced in a study of blood T cell repertoires in COVID-19. Libraries were prepared by immunoSEQ multiplex PCR; TCRdb keeps only in-frame clonotypes and omits some of them. The repertoire holds 400,000 or so clones, with 85% to 90% as singletons. The sequencing sample was made of peripheral blood. The origin of the receptors is a human donor in a cohort sampled during active COVID-19.

The V and J genes are TRBV11-2 and TRBJ1-1; no definite D call. Trimming stripped 0 bases from V and 1 base from J, with 9 bases between. This CDR3 spans 15 amino acids. The germline V gene encodes CDR1 SGHAT and CDR2 FQNNGV. In DNA form, the CDR3 reads TGTGCCAGCAGCTTAGATTGGAGGCCGAACACTGAAGCTTTCTTT. Encoded protein: CASSLDWRPNTEAFF.

The table lists this clone with a few counts. The J gene is TRBJ2-7, the V gene TRBV29-1, with D unresolved. Trimming stripped 3 bases from V and 0 bases from J, with 3 bases between. This CDR3 is 11 amino acids long. The V gene's germline CDR1 is SQVTM and CDR2 ANQGSEA. The chain's CDR3 is CSVESSYEQYF. Here the CDR3 DNA reads TGCAGCGTTGAGAGCTCCTACGAGCAGTACTTC.

This clone occurred once. The chain joins TRBV6-4 to TRBJ2-3; a weak D match, TRBD2 (6 bases). The CDR3 sequence is 13 residues long. Germline lookup yields CDR1 MRHNA and CDR2 SNTAGT. Trimming stripped 8 bases from V and 2 bases from J, with 11 bases between. CDR3 amino acids: CASGREATDTQYF. The CDR3 coding sequence is TGTGCCAGCGGAAGGGAGGCCACAGATACGCAGTATTTT.

The CDR3 bases are TGTGCCAGCAGCCCAGCGGGAGCCGCCTACGAGCAGTACTTC. Residues: CASSPAGAAYEQYF. The rearrangement joins TRBV4-2 to TRBJ2-7; the match to TRBD2 covers 8 bases. The CDR3 spans 14 residues. CDR1 and CDR2 (germline): LGHNA, YNFKEQ. With V trimmed by 4 bases and J by 2 bases, 4 bases remained unmatched.

The chain uses TRBV5-1 and TRBJ2-7; 8 positions match TRBD2. Trimming removed 4 bases from V and 2 bases from J; junction bases left unmatched: 8. The CDR3 covers 15 residues. CDR1 and CDR2 from the germline V gene are SGHRS and YFSETQ. The CDR3 loop reads CASSLRTSIPYEQYF. CDR3 nucleotides: TGCGCCAGCAGCCTGAGGACTAGCATCCCCTACGAGCAGTACTTC.

This clone was seen just once. The chain couples TRBV5-1 to TRBJ2-5; TRBD1 aligns across 9 bases. The CDR3 has 14 residues. The germline V gene encodes CDR1 SGHRS and CDR2 YFSETQ. The V segment lost 4 bases and the J segment 4 bases; nucleotides outside the gene matches: 5. CDR3 loop: CASSLGTGLETQYF. The CDR3 DNA reads as TGCGCCAGCAGCCTAGGGACAGGGCTAGAGACCCAGTACTTC.

This sequence joins TRBV4-1 and TRBJ2-3; TRBD2 might be the D (6 bases). Germline V gives CDR1 MGHRA, CDR2 YSYEKL. The CDR3 is 14 amino acids. V was clipped by 10 bases and J by 0 bases, with 14 bases between them. The CDR3 protein is CATARESSTDTQYF. The CDR3 DNA is TGCGCCACCGCACGGGAGTCCAGCACAGATACGCAGTATTTT.